The sequence of this T cell receptor beta chain was determined in a study of T-cell reconstitution after alpha-beta-depleted transplantation in children (dated by TCRdb to about 2016). The study in broad terms: T-cell immune reconstitution after TCRalphabeta/CD19-depleted allogeneic hematopoietic cell transplantation in children was quantitatively tracked in the study by means of TCR repertoire profiling.

The sample holds a few counts of this clonotype. Its binding antigen is unknown. No much larger clone exists at a distance of one base, and base qualities are not known. General conclusions and limits of the study: About two months after transplant, the apparently early recovery of alphabetaT-cell counts reportedly depended on just several hundred clones that had expanded rapidly and came from non-depleted graft cells. The frequencies of hyperexpanded clones fell over the following months, and after one year, T-cell counts and TCRbeta diversity were mostly attributed to newly produced T cells. The high TCRbeta diversity at day 60 in some patients was ascribed to recipient T cells and intrathymic progenitors that had survived conditioning.

The treatment or condition label corresponds to: allogeneic hematopoietic cell transplantation with graft depleted of TCRalphabeta T cells and CD19 B cells. TCRalphabeta/CD19-depleted allogeneic hematopoietic cell grafts were given to the transplant recipients, all of whom were children. Library preparation was by PCR. The instrument was an Illumina HiSeq 2500. To normalize quantification of the TCRbeta repertoire, the TCR libraries were built with molecular barcoding that relied on unique molecular identifiers. TCRdb itself trimmed the public reads at Q25 with fastp, ran MiXCR and retained productive beta chains. Here each entry gathers all rows of one CDR3 protein and keeps the most common genes and DNA. For this sample there are about a million distinct CDR3 sequences; about 30% appear just once. The ten largest clones add up to over 25% of the sample. Reading the germline V gene gives CDR1 SGHTA and CDR2 FQGNSA. V trim: 6 bases; J trim: 5 bases; unmatched bases: 5. The CDR3 starts with the cysteine, ends with the phenylalanine, and has 13 residues. Kept here is only the CDR3 DNA, which spans 39 bases and is read in frame from base 1.

The origin of this receptor is a boy under three years old who had a stem cell transplant for SCID, so the T cells may come from the graft donor. The rearranged segments are TRBV7-2 and TRBJ2-3; 7 nucleotides in the junction match TRBD2. Sequences were derived from PBMCs, mostly from graft donor cells, sampled 360 days after TCRalphabeta/CD19-depleted stem cell transplant. The sequenced DNA: TGTGCCAGCAGTCTAGCGGCGATAGATACGCAGTATTTT. This is translated as CASSLAAIDTQYF.